This paragraph covers one TCR beta chain sequence. What it binds is not known. The data derive from a study of spatial heterogeneity in lung cancer. Study context: Alpha-chain sequences were detected in numbers that were consistently lower than beta-chain sequences. Strong correlation linked TCR transcript counts in tumor regions to a T cell module score derived from matched bulk RNA-seq.

Trimming cost V 5 bases and J 1 base, with 11 bases left between them. Germline V gene lookup returns CDR1 MDHEN and CDR2 SYDVKM. The CDR3 totals 14 residues. Time point reported: sample taken at primary tumor resection. The donors, 60 to 80 patients with untreated early-stage non-small cell lung cancer, provided the samples. Points from the study as a whole: Coverage of tumor T cells, by estimate, reached 7% to 9% for alpha chains and roughly 13% for beta chains. Tumor mutation count correlated with how many alpha and beta TCRs expanded intratumorally.

TCRdb called the 5' RACE reads again in MiXCR, with one record for every CDR3 protein. The profile covers about 20,000 distinct CDR3 sequences, with less than 8% appearing a single time and around 23% taken by the ten largest. The source material was lung tumor tissue, sampled at surgery. The rearrangement uses TRBV28 and TRBJ2-5, with D perhaps matching TRBD1 (5 bases). The sequence derives from a male donor with early-stage non-small cell lung cancer. The CDR3 bases are TGTGCCAGCAGTACCTTTCAGGGCCAAGAGACCCAGTACTTC. Its protein product is CASSTFQGQETQYF.